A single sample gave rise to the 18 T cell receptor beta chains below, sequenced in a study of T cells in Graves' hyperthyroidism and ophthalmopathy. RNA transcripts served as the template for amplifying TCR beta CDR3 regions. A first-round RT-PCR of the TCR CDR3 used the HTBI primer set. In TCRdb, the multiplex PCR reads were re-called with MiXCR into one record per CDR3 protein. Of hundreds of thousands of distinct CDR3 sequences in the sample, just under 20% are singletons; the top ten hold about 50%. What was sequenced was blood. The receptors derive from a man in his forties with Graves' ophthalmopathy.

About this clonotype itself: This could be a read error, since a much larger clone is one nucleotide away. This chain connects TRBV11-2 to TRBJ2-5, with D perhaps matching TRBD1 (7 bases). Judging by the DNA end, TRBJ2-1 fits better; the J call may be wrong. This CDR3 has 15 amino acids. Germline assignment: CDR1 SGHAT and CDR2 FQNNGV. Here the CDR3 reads CASSSSRQGLETQFF. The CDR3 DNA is TGTGCCAGCAGCTCATCGAGACAGGGACTGGAGACCCAGTTCTTC.

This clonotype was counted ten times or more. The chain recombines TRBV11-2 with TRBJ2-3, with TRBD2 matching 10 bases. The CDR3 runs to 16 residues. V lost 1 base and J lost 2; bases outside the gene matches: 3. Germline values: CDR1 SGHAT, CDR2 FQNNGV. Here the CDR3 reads CASSLGGTSATDTQYF. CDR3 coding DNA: TGTGCCAGCAGCTTAGGGGGGACTAGCGCCACAGATACGCAGTATTTT.

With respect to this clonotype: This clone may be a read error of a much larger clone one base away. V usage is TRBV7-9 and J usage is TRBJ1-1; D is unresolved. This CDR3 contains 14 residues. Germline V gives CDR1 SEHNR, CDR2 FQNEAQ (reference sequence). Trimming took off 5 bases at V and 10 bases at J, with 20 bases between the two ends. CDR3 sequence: CASSLEGMNAGAFF. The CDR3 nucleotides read TGTGCCAGCAGCCTCGAAGGTATGAACGCTGGAGCTTTCTTT.

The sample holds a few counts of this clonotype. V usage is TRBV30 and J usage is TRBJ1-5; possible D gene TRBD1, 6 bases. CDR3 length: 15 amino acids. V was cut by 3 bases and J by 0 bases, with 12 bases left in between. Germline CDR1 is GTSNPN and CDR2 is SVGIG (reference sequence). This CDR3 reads CAWRPQGYSNQPQHF. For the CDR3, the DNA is TGTGCCTGGAGACCACAGGGCTATAGCAATCAGCCCCAGCATTTT.

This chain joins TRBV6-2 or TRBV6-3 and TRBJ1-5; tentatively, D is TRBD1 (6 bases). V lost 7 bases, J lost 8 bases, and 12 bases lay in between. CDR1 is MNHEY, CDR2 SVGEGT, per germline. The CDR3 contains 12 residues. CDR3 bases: TGTGCCAGCAAGGTGCAGGGGAAGCCCCAGCATTTT. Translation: CASKVQGKPQHF.

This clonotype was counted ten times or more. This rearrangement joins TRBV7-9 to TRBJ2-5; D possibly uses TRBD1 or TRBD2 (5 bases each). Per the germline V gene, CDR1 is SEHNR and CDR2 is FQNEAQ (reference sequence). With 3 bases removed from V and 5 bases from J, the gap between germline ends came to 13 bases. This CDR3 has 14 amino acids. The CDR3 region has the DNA TGTGCCAGCAGCTTTCCCGGGGCGGCGGAGACCCAGTACTTC. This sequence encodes CASSFPGAAETQYF.

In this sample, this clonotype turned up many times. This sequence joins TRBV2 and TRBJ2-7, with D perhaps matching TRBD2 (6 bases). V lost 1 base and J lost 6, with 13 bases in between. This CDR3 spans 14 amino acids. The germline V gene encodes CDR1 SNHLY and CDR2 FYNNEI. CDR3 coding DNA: TGTGCCAGCAGTGAAGGGCTAGCGTCTGGCGAGCAGTACTTC. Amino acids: CASSEGLASGEQYF.

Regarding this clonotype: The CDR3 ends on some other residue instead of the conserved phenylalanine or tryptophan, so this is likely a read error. CDR3 residues: CSAQDHYQETQYL. As DNA, the CDR3 is TGCAGTGCCCAGGACCACTACCAAGAGACCCAGTACCTC. The rearrangement joins TRBV20-1 to TRBJ2-5; the D is unclear. The CDR3 length is 13 residues. Per germline, CDR1 DFQATT and CDR2 SNEGSKA (reference sequence). V shed 6 bases and J shed 0 bases, with 11 bases lying between them.

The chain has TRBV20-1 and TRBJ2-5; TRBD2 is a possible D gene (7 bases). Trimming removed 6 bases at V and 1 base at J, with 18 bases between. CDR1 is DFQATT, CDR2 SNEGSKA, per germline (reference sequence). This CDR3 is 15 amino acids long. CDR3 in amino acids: CSAPKGGGGQETQYF. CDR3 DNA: TGCAGTGCGCCAAAAGGAGGGGGGGGCCAAGAGACCCAGTACTTC.

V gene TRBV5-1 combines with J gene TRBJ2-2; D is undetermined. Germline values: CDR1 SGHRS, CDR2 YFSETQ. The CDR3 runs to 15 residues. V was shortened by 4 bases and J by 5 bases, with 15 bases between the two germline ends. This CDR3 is CASSPTMQYTGELFF. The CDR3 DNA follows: TGCGCCAGCAGCCCTACCATGCAGTATACCGGGGAGCTGTTTTTT.

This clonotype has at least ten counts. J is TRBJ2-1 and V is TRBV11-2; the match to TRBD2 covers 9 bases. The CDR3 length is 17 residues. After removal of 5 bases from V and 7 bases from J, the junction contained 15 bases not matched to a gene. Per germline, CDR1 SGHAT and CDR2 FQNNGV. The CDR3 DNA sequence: TGTGCCAGCAGCCGAGGCGGCGGGAGGGCAGGGGGGAATGAGCAGTTCTTC. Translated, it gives CASSRGGGRAGGNEQFF.

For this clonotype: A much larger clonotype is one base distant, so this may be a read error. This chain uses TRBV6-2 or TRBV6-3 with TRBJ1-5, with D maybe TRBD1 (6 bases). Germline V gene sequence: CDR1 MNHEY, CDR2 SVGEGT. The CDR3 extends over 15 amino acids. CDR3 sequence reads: CAGSYGGANNQPQHF. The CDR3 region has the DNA TGTGCCGGCAGTTACGGGGGGGCGAACAATCAGCCCCAGCATTTT.

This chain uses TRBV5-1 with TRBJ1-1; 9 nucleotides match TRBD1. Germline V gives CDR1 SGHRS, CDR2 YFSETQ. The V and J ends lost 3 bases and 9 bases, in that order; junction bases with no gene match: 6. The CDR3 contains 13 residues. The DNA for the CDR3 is TGCGCCAGCAGCTCTTGGACAGGGGAACAAGCTTTCTTT. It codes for CASSSWTGEQAFF.

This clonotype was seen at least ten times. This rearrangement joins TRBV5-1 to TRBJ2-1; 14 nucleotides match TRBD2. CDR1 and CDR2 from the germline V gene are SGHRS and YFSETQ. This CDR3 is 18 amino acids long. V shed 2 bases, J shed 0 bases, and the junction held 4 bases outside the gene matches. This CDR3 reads CASSFRLAGGPSYNEQFF. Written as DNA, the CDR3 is TGCGCCAGCAGCTTCCGACTAGCGGGGGGGCCCTCCTACAATGAGCAGTTCTTC.

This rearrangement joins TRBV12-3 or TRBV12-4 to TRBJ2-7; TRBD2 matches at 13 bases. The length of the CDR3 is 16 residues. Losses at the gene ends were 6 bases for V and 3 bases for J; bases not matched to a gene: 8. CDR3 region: CASSSGTSGKSYEQYF. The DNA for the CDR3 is TGTGCCAGCAGCTCCGGGACTAGCGGGAAAAGCTACGAGCAGTACTTC.

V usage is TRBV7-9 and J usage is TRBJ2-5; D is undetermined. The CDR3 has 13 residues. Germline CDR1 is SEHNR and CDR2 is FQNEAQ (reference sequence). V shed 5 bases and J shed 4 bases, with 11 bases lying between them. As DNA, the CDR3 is TGTGCCAGCAGCATCTTTGGTTCAGAGACCCAGTACTTC. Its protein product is CASSIFGSETQYF.

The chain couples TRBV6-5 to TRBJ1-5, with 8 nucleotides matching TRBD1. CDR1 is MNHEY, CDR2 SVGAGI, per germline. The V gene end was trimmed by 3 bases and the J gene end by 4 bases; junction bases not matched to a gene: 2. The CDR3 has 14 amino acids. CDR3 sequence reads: CASSYQGANQPQHF. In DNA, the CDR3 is TGTGCCAGCAGTTATCAGGGGGCAAATCAGCCCCAGCATTTT.

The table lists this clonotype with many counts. The CDR3 here is CSARSTSGSSYNEQFF. In DNA form, the CDR3 reads TGCAGTGCTAGATCGACTAGCGGGAGCTCCTACAATGAGCAGTTCTTC. The rearrangement links TRBV20-1 to TRBJ2-1; TRBD2 matches 12 bases. The germline gives CDR1 DFQATT, CDR2 SNEGSKA (reference sequence). V trimming: 2 bases; J trimming: 0 bases; junction bases outside the gene matches: 2. The length of the CDR3 is 16 residues.